These 10 T cell receptor beta chains were sequenced from one sample in a study of cytomegalovirus exposure and HLA in healthy donors. Researchers ran the PCR with 60 Vbeta and 13 Jbeta primers. Data came from immunoSEQ multiplex PCR; TCRdb stores just in-frame clones and leaves some out. The data contain 75,000 to 95,000 clones, around 85% of them seen just once; the ten biggest clones take up about an eighth. Input material: PBMCs. The source is a human donor in good health.

The chain combines TRBV5-1 with TRBJ1-2, with D perhaps TRBD1 (6 bases). The CDR3 is 13 residues long. Germline V gives CDR1 SGHRS, CDR2 YFSETQ. The V end was cut by 0 bases, the J end by 5 bases, with 8 bases between. CDR3 DNA sequence: TGCGCCAGCAGCTTGGTCCAGGGGTATGGCTACACCTTC. This sequence encodes CASSLVQGYGYTF.

J is TRBJ2-3 and V is TRBV6-1, with 7 bases that match TRBD2. Germline-derived CDR1 and CDR2 are MNHNS and SASEGT. The CDR3 consists of 14 residues. V shed 5 bases and J 3 bases; nucleotides not matched to a gene: 5. The CDR3 DNA reads as TGTGCCAGCAGTCGGGGGGAGACAACAGATACGCAGTATTTT. Residues: CASSRGETTDTQYF.

Note on this clone: The missing conserved phenylalanine or tryptophan at the end of this CDR3 makes a read error likely. Because the CDR3's place on the DNA is in doubt, the DNA is left out and the CDR3 is given as listed by TCRdb. The V gene is TRBV2, the J gene TRBJ2-7; the D segment call TRBD1 is taken from the table without a DNA check. Germline lookup yields CDR1 SNHLY and CDR2 FYNNEI. The CDR3 length is 10 residues, termini included. CDR3: CASSLQTGLL.

This clone has just a few counts. The rearrangement links TRBV6-1 to TRBJ2-7; no clear D gene. This CDR3 has 11 amino acids. V was clipped by 1 base and J by 8 bases, with 6 bases between them. Germline values: CDR1 MNHNS, CDR2 SASEGT. The chain's CDR3 is CASSEGGKQYF. The CDR3 region has the DNA TGTGCCAGCAGTGAAGGCGGAAAGCAGTACTTC.

The CDR3 is CASSLAGGRSPLHF. The CDR3 DNA is TGTGCCAGCAGCTTGGCAGGGGGCCGTTCACCCCTCCACTTT. This chain links TRBV5-6 with TRBJ1-6; 8 nucleotides line up with TRBD1. CDR3 length: 14 residues. J was trimmed by 9 bases and V by 0 bases; bases with no gene match: 2. The V gene's germline CDR1 is SGHDT and CDR2 YYEEEE.

In this sample, this clone turned up many times. V and J are TRBV19 and TRBJ1-1; 9 nucleotides agree with TRBD1. Germline-derived CDR1 and CDR2 are LNHDA and SQIVND (reference sequence). The CDR3 extends over 17 amino acids. V gave up 1 base and J gave up 4 bases; unmatched junction bases: 10. This CDR3 is CASSIVGQGSKGTEAFF. CDR3 nucleotide sequence: TGTGCCAGTAGTATAGTTGGACAGGGGTCGAAGGGCACTGAAGCTTTCTTT. The whole variable domain, remainder taken from reference TRBV19 and TRBJ1-1, is DGGITQSPKYLFRKEGQNVTLSCEQNLNHDAMYWYRQDPGQGLRLIYYSQIVNDFQKGDIAEGYSVSREKKESFPLTVTSAQKNPTAFYLCASSIVGQGSKGTEAFFGQGTRLTVV.

The chain recombines TRBV7-9 with TRBJ2-7, with D unclear. Germline lookup yields CDR1 SEHNR and CDR2 FQNEAQ (reference sequence). Trimming stripped 0 bases from V and 1 base from J, with 7 bases between. This CDR3 is built from 14 residues. The CDR3 coding sequence is TGTGCCAGCAGCTTAGCTCGGAGTTCCTACGAGCAGTACTTC. Its translation: CASSLARSSYEQYF.

The chain carries TRBV7-9 and TRBJ1-3; tentatively, D is TRBD1 (5 bases). The germline gives CDR1 SEHNR, CDR2 FQNEAQ (reference sequence). The CDR3 length is 16 residues. Deletions cut 0 bases from V and 0 bases from J, with 9 bases between. The chain's CDR3 is CASSLAGLSSGNTIYF. In nucleotides, the CDR3 is TGTGCCAGCAGCTTAGCGGGACTGAGCTCTGGAAACACCATATATTTT. The variable domain in full, completed from reference TRBV7-9 and TRBJ1-3, reads DTGVSQNPRHKITKRGQNVTFRCDPISEHNRLYWYRQTLGQGPEFLTYFQNEAQLEKSRLLSDRFSAERPKGSFSTLEIQRTEQGDSAMYLCASSLAGLSSGNTIYFGEGSWLTVV.

The chain couples TRBV7-9 to TRBJ2-2; TRBD1 matches 9 bases. The germline gives CDR1 SEHNR, CDR2 FQNEAQ (reference sequence). V shed 8 bases and J 0 bases; nucleotides not matched to a gene: 7. This CDR3 is 16 amino acids long. This CDR3 reads CASAGDREANTGELFF. CDR3 coding DNA: TGTGCCAGCGCCGGGGACAGGGAGGCGAACACCGGGGAGCTGTTTTTT.

The chain recombines TRBV2 with TRBJ2-5; tentatively, D is TRBD2 (5 bases). This CDR3 spans 12 amino acids. CDR1 and CDR2 (germline): SNHLY, FYNNEI. With 2 bases removed from V and 5 bases from J, the gap between germline ends came to 6 bases. CDR3 amino acids: CASSERRETQYF. For the CDR3, the DNA is TGTGCCAGCAGTGAACGGAGGGAGACCCAGTACTTC. Full variable domain (outside the CDR3, taken from reference TRBV2 and TRBJ2-5): EPEVTQTPSHQVTQMGQEVILRCVPISNHLYFYWYRQILGQKVEFLVSFYNNEISEKSEIFDDQFSVERPDGSNFTLKIRSTKLEDSAMYFCASSERRETQYFGPGTRLLVL.